These 20 T cell receptor beta chains were sequenced from one sample in a study of cytomegalovirus exposure and HLA in healthy donors (TCRdb year 2017). Libraries were built with the immunoSEQ multiplex PCR assay. The multiplex PCR relied on a mix of 60 forward primers for TCR Vbeta segments and 13 reverse primers for TCR Jbeta segments. Imported from immuneACCESS, the table was reduced by TCRdb to in-frame sequences with V and J called. These copies leave out some clones; in studies compared against another copy, an unresolved V gene accounts for under half, and the cause of the remainder is not known. The table for this sample records around 150,000 clones. The top ten clonotypes cover 1.3% of the sample. Source material: PBMCs. The receptors derive from a woman in her fifties or sixties in good health and CMV-seronegative.

J is TRBJ2-2 and V is TRBV6-5, with 11 bases identical to TRBD2. V shed 7 bases and J 6 bases; nucleotides not matched to a gene: 4. This CDR3 contains 14 residues. Germline CDR1 reads MNHEY; CDR2 reads SVGAGI. The CDR3 loop reads CASTAGLAAGELFF. In DNA, the CDR3 is TGTGCCAGCACCGCGGGACTAGCGGCCGGGGAGCTGTTTTTT.

V usage is TRBV19 and J usage is TRBJ2-1; 8 bases are a match to TRBD2. V dropped 3 bases and J dropped 0; count of bases not matched to a gene: 4. There are 16 residues in the CDR3. Germline V lookup: CDR1 LNHDA, CDR2 SQIVND (reference sequence). The CDR3 coding sequence is TGTGCCAGTAGTATTTCGAGCGGGAGCTCCTACAATGAGCAGTTCTTC. It translates to CASSISSGSSYNEQFF.

V usage is TRBV6-4 and J usage is TRBJ2-1, with TRBD1 matching 7 bases. Germline CDR1 and CDR2: MRHNA and SNTAGT. V was clipped by 6 bases and J by 4 bases; unmatched bases: 9. CDR3 length: 15 residues. CDR3 bases: TGTGCCAGCAGCCTGACAGGGCTTCAGTACAATGAGCAGTTCTTC. This translates into CASSLTGLQYNEQFF.

J is TRBJ2-7 and V is TRBV6-6, with D possibly being TRBD2 (7 bases). CDR3 length: 14 amino acids. With 6 bases removed from V and 5 bases from J, the gap between germline ends came to 17 bases. Germline CDR1 is MNHNY and CDR2 is SVGAGI (reference sequence). CDR3 sequence: CASSLGGGIDEQYF. The CDR3 coding sequence is TGTGCCAGCAGCCTAGGGGGGGGGATTGACGAGCAGTACTTC.

This chain links TRBV7-5 with TRBJ1-1; no DNA check was done on the table's D call, TRBD1. TRBV7-5 is a known pseudogene. The CDR3 extends over 13 amino acids. As DNA, the CDR3 is TGTGTCAGGCCCACAGGGTTGGACACTGAAGCTTTCTTT. Protein product: CVRPTGLDTEAFF.

The chain couples TRBV5-1 to TRBJ1-1; the D gene is possibly TRBD1 (5 bases). The V end lost 4 bases, the J end lost 5 bases, and 15 bases lay between the germline ends. CDR3 length: 14 residues. Germline assignment: CDR1 SGHRS and CDR2 YFSETQ. The CDR3 spells CASSGEVGGTEAFF. CDR3 sequence (DNA): TGCGCCAGCAGCGGCGAGGTCGGGGGGACTGAAGCTTTCTTT.

The chain links TRBV11-1 to TRBJ2-7, with TRBD1 as a possible D gene (6 bases). Trimming removed 6 bases from V and 2 bases from J, with 17 bases in between. Germline V gives CDR1 SGHAT, CDR2 FQDESV (reference sequence). The CDR3 has 15 residues. DNA of the CDR3: TGTGCCAGCAGTAGATACGGACAGAACCCCTACGAGCAGTACTTC. It is translated as CASSRYGQNPYEQYF. The full variable domain, completed using reference TRBV11-1 and TRBJ2-7, is EAEVAQSPRYKITEKSQAVAFWCDPISGHATLYWYRQILGQGPELLVQFQDESVVDDSQLPKDRFSAERLKGVDSTLKIQPAELGDSAMYLCASSRYGQNPYEQYFGPGTRLTVT.

The chain links TRBV4-1 to TRBJ2-4; a possible D gene is TRBD2 (7 bases). V was cut by 1 base and J by 0 bases, with 16 bases left in between. The germline V gene encodes CDR1 MGHRA and CDR2 YSYEKL. This CDR3 has 18 residues. The chain's CDR3 is CASSQGGGERVAKNIQYF. The CDR3 region has the DNA TGCGCCAGCAGCCAAGGAGGGGGGGAAAGAGTAGCCAAAAACATTCAGTACTTC.

The chain combines TRBV19 with TRBJ1-2; tentative D call: TRBD1 (5 bases). The CDR3 contains 15 residues. The V gene lost 7 bases and the J gene lost 1 base, with 16 bases spanning the gap. Germline loops: CDR1 LNHDA, CDR2 SQIVND (reference sequence). CDR3 DNA: TGTGCCAGTACTTCTCGGAGGGGCGTTAACTATGGCTACACCTTC. Its protein product is CASTSRRGVNYGYTF.

The chain combines TRBV6-1 with TRBJ1-1; a weak D match, TRBD1 (6 bases). Germline CDR1 MNHNS, CDR2 SASEGT. This CDR3 has 14 residues. V shed 5 bases and J shed 3 bases, with 13 bases lying between them. The CDR3 nucleotides are TGTGCCAGCAGTAGGGACACTTTGGACACTGAAGCTTTCTTT. Protein: CASSRDTLDTEAFF.

The V gene is TRBV6-5, the J gene TRBJ2-7; D is undetermined. CDR3 length: 14 amino acids. The germline V gene encodes CDR1 MNHEY and CDR2 SVGAGI. V dropped 2 bases and J dropped 0 bases, with 8 bases sitting between them. The CDR3 nucleotides read TGTGCCAGCAGTTACATTTCGGGCTCCTACGAGCAGTACTTC. Protein sequence: CASSYISGSYEQYF.

The V and J genes are TRBV7-6 and TRBJ2-4; 7 bases line up with TRBD2. CDR3 length: 15 amino acids. The J segment lost 9 bases and the V segment lost 1 base, leaving 9 bases of the junction unmatched. CDR1 is SGHVS and CDR2 is FNYEAQ in the germline V gene. The CDR3, as DNA: TGTGCCAGCAGCTTAGGGCTAGCGGACAAAGGCATTCAGTACTTC. It translates to CASSLGLADKGIQYF.

This chain joins TRBV18 and TRBJ2-3; a weak D match, TRBD1 (5 bases). Germline loops: CDR1 KGHSH, CDR2 LQKENI. There are 14 residues in the CDR3. V lost 3 bases and J lost 3, with 10 bases in between. DNA of the CDR3: TGTGCCAGCTCACCGGGGCGCGTGACAGATACGCAGTATTTT. This sequence encodes CASSPGRVTDTQYF.

This chain uses TRBV5-4 with TRBJ1-1; a weak D match, TRBD1 (6 bases). V was trimmed by 0 bases and J by 2 bases, leaving 11 bases between them. Germline lookup yields CDR1 SGHNT and CDR2 YYREEE (reference sequence). The CDR3 length is 15 residues. The CDR3 coding sequence is TGTGCCAGCAGCTTGGTTGGGGGCTATAACACTGAAGCTTTCTTT. Its protein product is CASSLVGGYNTEAFF.

This chain links TRBV7-8 with TRBJ2-7; D is unclear. The CDR3 is 12 residues long. Trimming took off 4 bases at V and 3 bases at J, with 7 bases between the two ends. In germline, CDR1 is SGHVS, CDR2 FQNEAQ. The CDR3 sequence: CASSSFVYEQYF. The CDR3 nucleotides read TGTGCCAGCAGCTCCTTCGTCTACGAGCAGTACTTC.

V is TRBV19 and J is TRBJ1-1; a weak D match, TRBD1 (5 bases). V was shortened by 10 bases and J by 3 bases, with 15 bases between the two germline ends. The germline CDR1 and CDR2 sequences are LNHDA and SQIVND (reference sequence). The CDR3 contains 13 residues. The DNA for the CDR3 is TGTGCCACCGGTGCAGGGAGGGACACTGAAGCTTTCTTT. Translating it yields CATGAGRDTEAFF.

The chain recombines TRBV5-1 with TRBJ1-1; 7 nucleotides match TRBD1. Germline CDR1 SGHRS, CDR2 YFSETQ. This CDR3 has 14 amino acids. With V trimmed by 1 base and J by 3 bases, 3 bases remained unmatched. The CDR3 here is CASSLTGEDTEAFF. In DNA, the CDR3 is TGCGCCAGCAGCTTGACAGGGGAGGACACTGAAGCTTTCTTT.

The J gene is TRBJ1-2, the V gene TRBV28, with D maybe TRBD1 (5 bases). Germline values: CDR1 MDHEN, CDR2 SYDVKM. The CDR3 has 14 amino acids. Trimming shortened V by 2 bases and J by 1 base, and 8 bases separated the two germline ends. This CDR3 is CASSLLDSNYGYTF. As DNA, the CDR3 is TGTGCCAGCAGTTTACTTGACAGTAACTATGGCTACACCTTC.

The chain employs TRBV7-9 and TRBJ2-1; D possibly corresponds to TRBD2 (7 bases). The V end lost 2 bases, the J end lost 5 bases, and 13 bases lay between the germline ends. Germline V gene data show CDR1 as SEHNR and CDR2 as FQNEAQ (reference sequence). CDR3 length: 15 residues. The CDR3, as DNA: TGTGCCAGCAGCTTACGGGGGGCTCGGGACAATGAGCAGTTCTTC. Protein: CASSLRGARDNEQFF.

This rearrangement joins TRBV6-6 to TRBJ2-7; D unresolved. From germline, CDR1 is MNHNY and CDR2 SVGAGI (reference sequence). The ends were cut back, 0 bases at V and 6 bases at J, with 9 bases in the middle. This CDR3 comprises 13 residues. In DNA, the CDR3 is TGTGCCAGCAGTTACTCCCCCCAGGTCGAGCAGTACTTC. Its protein is CASSYSPQVEQYF.